The 14 T cell receptor beta chains below all came from one sample that was sequenced in a study of blood T cell repertoires in COVID-19. Sequencing used immunoSEQ multiplex PCR; TCRdb keeps in-frame clones, though not all of them. The sample includes hundreds of thousands of clones, 86% of them seen just once. Sequenced: peripheral blood. The receptors originated from a woman aged 25 to 39 who had recovered from COVID-19.

The gene calls are TRBV5-4 and TRBJ1-1; D is possibly TRBD1 (5 bases). V lost 4 bases, J lost 4 bases, and 17 bases lay in between. CDR3 size: 15 residues. Germline V gene lookup returns CDR1 SGHNT and CDR2 YYREEE (reference sequence). The CDR3 nucleotides are TGTGCCAGCAGCCTCGACGCAGGGTCGGGCACTGAAGCTTTCTTT. Amino acids: CASSLDAGSGTEAFF. The full variable domain, completed using reference TRBV5-4 and TRBJ1-1, is ETGVTQSPTHLIKTRGQQVTLRCSSQSGHNTVSWYQQALGQGPQFIFQYYREEENGRGNFPPRFSGLQFPNYSSELNVNALELDDSALYLCASSLDAGSGTEAFFGQGTRLTVV.

This chain uses TRBV7-9 with TRBJ2-7; D perhaps matches TRBD2 (6 bases). The V gene's germline CDR1 is SEHNR and CDR2 FQNEAQ (reference sequence). V was pared by 4 bases and J by 2 bases, with 18 bases between. The CDR3 is 16 amino acids. The CDR3 here is CASSYSGLALTYEQYF. The CDR3 coding sequence is TGTGCCAGCAGCTATTCTGGGCTAGCGCTTACCTACGAGCAGTACTTC. The complete variable domain, with remaining parts taken from reference TRBV7-9 and TRBJ2-7, reads DTGVSQNPRHKITKRGQNVTFRCDPISEHNRLYWYRQTLGQGPEFLTYFQNEAQLEKSRLLSDRFSAERPKGSFSTLEIQRTEQGDSAMYLCASSYSGLALTYEQYFGPGTRLTVT.

The chain combines TRBV27 with TRBJ2-1; 7 bases fit TRBD2. The ends lost 5 bases at V and 5 bases at J; junction bases unmatched: 12. Germline loops: CDR1 MNHEY, CDR2 SMNVEV (reference sequence). CDR3 length equals 16 residues. The DNA of the CDR3 is TGTGCCAGCAGTCCCCTGCCCAGCGGGGCCAACAATGAGCAGTTCTTC. This sequence encodes CASSPLPSGANNEQFF.

This chain uses TRBV29-1 with TRBJ2-3; 13 nucleotides align to TRBD2. The V segment lost 4 bases and the J segment 1 base; nucleotides outside the gene matches: 17. This CDR3 region has 20 residues. CDR1 is SQVTM, CDR2 ANQGSEA, per germline. CDR3 nucleotides: TGCAGCGTTGTAAATAGCGCGACTAGCGGGAGGATATCAGGCACAGATACGCAGTATTTT. Translation: CSVVNSATSGRISGTDTQYF.

This clone has a handful of counts. V gene TRBV27 combines with J gene TRBJ2-7, with TRBD2 matching 7 bases. The length of the CDR3 is 12 residues. Trimming removed 11 bases from V and 1 base from J; junction bases left unmatched: 5. The germline V gene has CDR1 MNHEY and CDR2 SMNVEV (reference sequence). The CDR3 nucleotides are TGTGCCGCGGGGGTTAGATCCTACGAGCAGTACTTC. It is translated as CAAGVRSYEQYF.

The sample holds a few counts of this clone. This chain links TRBV2 with TRBJ1-2, with TRBD1 as a possible D gene (6 bases). Germline values: CDR1 SNHLY, CDR2 FYNNEI. The CDR3 runs 12 residues. The ends were cut back, 8 bases at V and 4 bases at J, with 11 bases in the middle. The CDR3 sequence: CASLMGAYGYTF. The CDR3 region has the DNA TGTGCCAGCCTAATGGGGGCCTATGGCTACACCTTC.

The rearrangement uses TRBV21-1 and TRBJ2-3; the table gives TRBD2 as D, unverified against the DNA. TRBV21-1 constitutes a pseudogene. The CDR3 length is 16 residues. CDR3 coding DNA: TGTGCCAGCAGCAAAGACTCTAGCGGGGGGCCCGGTACGCAGTATTTT. It yields the protein CASSKDSSGGPGTQYF.

The V call is TRBV13, the J call TRBJ2-1; D not resolved. CDR1 and CDR2 from the germline V gene are PRHDT and FYEKMQ (reference sequence). CDR3 length equals 14 residues. The V gene lost 0 bases and the J gene lost 7 bases, with 10 bases spanning the gap. The CDR3 sequence is CASSLGSERNEQFF. CDR3 coding DNA: TGTGCCAGCAGCTTAGGGTCCGAGAGGAATGAGCAGTTCTTC.

This clone is a singleton in its sample. The rearrangement links TRBV18 to TRBJ1-3; 8 bases are shared with TRBD1. Germline values: CDR1 KGHSH, CDR2 LQKENI. The V segment lost 5 bases and the J segment 0 bases; nucleotides outside the gene matches: 9. This CDR3 region has 17 residues. CDR3 loop: CASSYLTGGRSGNTIYF. CDR3 DNA sequence: TGTGCCAGCTCATACTTAACAGGGGGACGCTCTGGAAACACCATATATTTT. The whole variable domain, remainder taken from reference TRBV18 and TRBJ1-3, is NAGVMQNPRHLVRRRGQEARLRCSPMKGHSHVYWYRQLPEEGLKFMVYLQKENIIDESGMPKERFSAEFPKEGPSILRIQQVVRGDSAAYFCASSYLTGGRSGNTIYFGEGSWLTVV.

J is TRBJ1-4 and V is TRBV28; 8 bases fit TRBD1. Germline V gene lookup returns CDR1 MDHEN and CDR2 SYDVKM. The junction had 6 bases not matched to a gene; V was cut back by 1 base and J by 8 bases. The CDR3 runs 15 residues. The CDR3 coding sequence is TGTGCCAGCAGTTTATCAGACAGGGGCGCGGAAAAACTGTTTTTT. It is translated as CASSLSDRGAEKLFF.

V and J are TRBV15 and TRBJ1-2, with D maybe TRBD1 (5 bases). The CDR3 contains 16 residues. Between the trimmed V and J ends, which lost 3 bases and 6 bases, there was a span of 20 bases. Germline V gene sequence: CDR1 LNHNV, CDR2 YYDKDF (reference sequence). CDR3 residues: CATSRRVVGGGHGYTF. Written as DNA, the CDR3 is TGTGCCACCAGCAGGAGGGTGGTGGGGGGTGGACATGGCTACACCTTC.

The rearrangement joins TRBV24-1 to TRBJ1-5, with D uncertain. There are 12 residues in the CDR3. Germline-derived CDR1 and CDR2 are KGHDR and SFDVKD. The V end was cut by 4 bases, the J end by 10 bases, with 10 bases between. The CDR3 loop is CATSDPGGPQHF. The CDR3 DNA reads TGTGCCACCAGTGACCCCGGAGGACCCCAGCATTTT.

V and J are TRBV27 and TRBJ1-5, with 8 bases fitting TRBD1. The length of the CDR3 is 17 residues. Per the germline V gene, CDR1 is MNHEY and CDR2 is SMNVEV (reference sequence). Trimming removed 4 bases from V and 5 bases from J; junction bases left unmatched: 13. The CDR3 nucleotides are TGTGCCAGCAGTTCTCAAGACCCCGGACAGGGAGATCAGCCCCAGCATTTT. Encoded protein: CASSSQDPGQGDQPQHF.

This clone has a single count. The CDR3 bases are TGTGCCAGCAGCGTGGGATTAGCGGGAGTGTACACCGGGGAGCTGTTTTTT. Translating gives CASSVGLAGVYTGELFF. The rearrangement joins TRBV7-2 to TRBJ2-2, with 9 positions matching TRBD2. This CDR3 contains 17 residues. CDR1 and CDR2 (germline): SGHTA, FQGNSA. J gave up 3 bases and V 5 bases, and 10 bases lay outside the gene matches.